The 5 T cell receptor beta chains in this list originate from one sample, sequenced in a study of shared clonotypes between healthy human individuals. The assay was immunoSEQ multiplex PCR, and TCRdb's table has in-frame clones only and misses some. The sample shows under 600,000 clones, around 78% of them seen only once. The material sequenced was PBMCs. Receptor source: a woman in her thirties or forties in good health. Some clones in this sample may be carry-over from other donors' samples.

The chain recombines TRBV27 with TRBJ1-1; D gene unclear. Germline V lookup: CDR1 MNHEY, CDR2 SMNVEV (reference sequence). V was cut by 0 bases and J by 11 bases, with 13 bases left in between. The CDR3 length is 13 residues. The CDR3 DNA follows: TGTGCCAGCAGTTTATCCCGGACCGATCGGGCTTTCTTT. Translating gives CASSLSRTDRAFF.

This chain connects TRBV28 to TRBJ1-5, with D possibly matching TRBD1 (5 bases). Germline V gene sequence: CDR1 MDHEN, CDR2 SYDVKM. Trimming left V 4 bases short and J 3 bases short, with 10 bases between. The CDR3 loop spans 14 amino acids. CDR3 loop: CASSWGRANQPQHF. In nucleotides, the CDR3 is TGTGCCAGCAGTTGGGGCAGGGCCAATCAGCCCCAGCATTTT.

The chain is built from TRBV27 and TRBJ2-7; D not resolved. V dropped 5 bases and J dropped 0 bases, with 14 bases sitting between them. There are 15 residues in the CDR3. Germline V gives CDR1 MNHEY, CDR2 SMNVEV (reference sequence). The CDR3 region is CASSTYSGNSYEQYF. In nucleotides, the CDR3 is TGTGCCAGCAGTACCTATAGTGGGAACTCCTACGAGCAGTACTTC.

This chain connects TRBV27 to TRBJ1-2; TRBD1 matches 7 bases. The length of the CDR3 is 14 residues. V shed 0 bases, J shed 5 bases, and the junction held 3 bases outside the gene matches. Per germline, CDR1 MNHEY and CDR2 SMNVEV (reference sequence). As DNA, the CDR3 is TGTGCCAGCAGTTTATCCCCGACAGGGTATGGCTACACCTTC. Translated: CASSLSPTGYGYTF.

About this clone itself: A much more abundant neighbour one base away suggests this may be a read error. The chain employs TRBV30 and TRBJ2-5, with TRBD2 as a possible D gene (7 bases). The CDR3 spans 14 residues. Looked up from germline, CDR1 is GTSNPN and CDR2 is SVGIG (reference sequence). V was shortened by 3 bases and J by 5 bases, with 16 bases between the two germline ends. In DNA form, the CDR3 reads TGTGCCTGGAGCGCCGGGGGGCTAAGGGAGACCCAGTACTTC. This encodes CAWSAGGLRETQYF.